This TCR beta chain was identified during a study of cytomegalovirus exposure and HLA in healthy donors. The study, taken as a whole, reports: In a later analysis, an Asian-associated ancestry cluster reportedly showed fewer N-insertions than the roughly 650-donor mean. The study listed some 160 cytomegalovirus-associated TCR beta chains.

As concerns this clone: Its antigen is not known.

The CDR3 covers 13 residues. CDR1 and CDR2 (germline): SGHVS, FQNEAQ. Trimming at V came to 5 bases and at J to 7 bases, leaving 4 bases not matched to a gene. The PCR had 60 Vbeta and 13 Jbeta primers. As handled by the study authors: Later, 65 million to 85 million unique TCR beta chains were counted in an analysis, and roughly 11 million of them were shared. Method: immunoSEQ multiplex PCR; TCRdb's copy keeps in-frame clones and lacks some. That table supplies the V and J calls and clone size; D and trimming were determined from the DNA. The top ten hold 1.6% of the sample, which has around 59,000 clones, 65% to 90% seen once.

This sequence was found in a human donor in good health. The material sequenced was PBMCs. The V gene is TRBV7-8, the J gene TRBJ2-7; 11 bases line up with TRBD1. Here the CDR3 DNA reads TGTGCCAGCAGCCGGGACAGGGGGAGGGAGCAGTACTTC. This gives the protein CASSRDRGREQYF.